This T cell receptor (beta chain) was recovered during a study of control samples from healthy donors and cancer patients. Repertoires were generated with immunoSEQ multiplex PCR, while TCRdb's copy carries only in-frame clones and drops some. The sample yields around 75,000 clones, roughly 92% seen once. This receptor was obtained from a woman aged 55-75 years in good health. The sequenced sample consisted of blood.

Here the CDR3 DNA reads TGTGCCAGCTCACTATATAATAGCGGACAGGGGGAGACCCAGTACTTC. It is translated as CASSLYNSGQGETQYF. V is TRBV18 and J is TRBJ2-5; 9 bases match TRBD1. The germline V gene encodes CDR1 KGHSH and CDR2 LQKENI. The trim removed 4 bases at V and 5 bases at J, leaving 11 bases unmatched. This CDR3 region has 16 residues.